This entry concerns a single TCR beta chain. Its antigen is currently unknown. Positive CCR7 selection of CD45RO-negative cells yielded the naive CD8 cells, and terminally differentiated effector memory CD45RA+ cells were excluded. The data originate from a study of shared clonotypes between healthy human individuals. Study-level points and caveats: Generally, naive subsets came out with larger estimated richness than memory subsets.

Tens of thousands of T cell genomes, or approximately 190 ng DNA, went into the sorted-subset replicate PCRs. Profiled with immunoSEQ multiplex PCR; TCRdb holds only in-frame clones, not every one. Of about 2 million clones listed, approximately 94% were seen once; the top ten hold 0.9% to 1.5%. Germline V gene sequence: CDR1 SGHRS, CDR2 YFSETQ. The CDR3 contains 15 residues. V lost 2 bases, J lost 15 bases, and 17 bases stayed unmatched. The chain recombines TRBV5-1 with TRBJ2-1; 7 bases are shared with TRBD2. This receptor was identified in a man between 18 and 29 years old in good health. The sequencing sample was made of naive CD8+ T cells sorted from blood. The CDR3 bases are TGCGCCAGCAGCTTTAGGGCGGGAGATCCCTCATCCCCGTTCTTC. It encodes CASSFRAGDPSSPFF.